These T cell receptor beta chains were read from a single sample in a study of T cells in Graves' hyperthyroidism and ophthalmopathy. From the multiplex PCR reads, TCRdb called clonotypes with MiXCR, one entry per CDR3 protein. Among 490,000 or so distinct CDR3 sequences listed, about 16% were seen once. Material: blood. The receptors derive from a woman aged 25 to 45 with Graves' ophthalmopathy. Both conserved end residues are part of each CDR3. Each record gives: D gene, J gene, clone size, V gene, CDR3 length, CDR3 DNA, CDR3 protein. The D gene is left open where the match is weak. For some rows the clone size is stated as once, few or many, or as a class when expanded; others skip it.

- TRBJ1-2 many TRBV11-2 13 TGTGCCAGCAGCTTAGCCCGAGACTATGGCTACACCTTC CASSLARDYGYTF
- TRBJ2-2 - TRBV24-1 16 TGTGCCACCAGTGATCAGGGACCCTCGAACACCGGGGAGCTGTTTTTT CATSDQGPSNTGELFF
- TRBJ1-1 - TRBV6-1 11 TGTGCCAGCATTGGTCCTCCTGAAGCTTTCTTT CASIGPPEAFF
TRBD1 TRBJ1-2 - TRBV28 16 TGTGCCAGCAGTTTACCCGGGTCGGGACAGGGTGATGGCTACACCTTC CASSLPGSGQGDGYTF
- TRBJ2-7 many TRBV28 14 TGTGCCAGCAGTTTGCCGGGAATGTCCTACGAGCAGTACTTC CASSLPGMSYEQYF
- TRBJ2-5 many TRBV30 14 TGTGCCTGGAGCGGAGACAGGAACCAAGAGACCCAGTACTTC CAWSGDRNQETQYF
- TRBJ2-7 - TRBV15 11 TGTGCCACCAGCATCTCCTACGAGCAGTACTTC CATSISYEQYF
TRBD2 TRBJ2-1 many TRBV12-3/TRBV12-4 14 TGTGCCAGCAGTTTCGGCGGGAGGGGAGATGAGCAGTTCTTC CASSFGGRGDEQFF
- TRBJ2-1 few TRBV20-1 14 TGCAGTGCCCTTGGCTCCACCCCGAGGAATGAGCAGTTCTTC CSALGSTPRNEQFF
TRBD1 TRBJ2-1 - TRBV6-2/TRBV6-3 16 TGTGCCAGCAGCAGCCCTACCGGGACAGTCATCAATGAGCAGTTCTTC CASSSPTGTVINEQFF
TRBD2 TRBJ2-1 many TRBV11-2 16 TGTGCCAGCAGCTTCGGACTAGCGGGAGTGGGAAATGAGCAGTTCTTC CASSFGLAGVGNEQFF
- TRBJ2-7 many TRBV14 13 TGTGCCAGCAGCCAAGTAGTGAGTGTCGAGCAGTACTTC CASSQVVSVEQYF
- TRBJ2-3 many TRBV7-3 14 TGTGCCAGCAGCCCTACTCCGCCGGGCGATACGCAGTATTTT CASSPTPPGDTQYF
TRBD2 TRBJ2-4 - TRBV7-9 16 TGTGCCAGCAGCGCCCCTACTAGCGGGAGGAGGGACATTCAGTACTTC CASSAPTSGRRDIQYF
TRBD2 TRBJ2-7 many TRBV7-2 17 TGTGCCAGCAGCTTAGCGGGACTAGCGGGAGATTTCTACGAGCAGTACTTC CASSLAGLAGDFYEQYF
- TRBJ1-1 many TRBV5-1 14 TGCGCCAGCAGCTTGCAGGGTTGGAACACTGAAGCTTTCTTT CASSLQGWNTEAFF
- TRBJ2-7 - TRBV19 13 TGTGCCAGTCGGGCTGGCAGATCCTACGAGCAGTACTTC CASRAGRSYEQYF
TRBD2 TRBJ2-7 - TRBV30 15 TGTGCCTGGGCTAATCTAGCGGGAGAGCAGTACGAGCAGTACTTC CAWANLAGEQYEQYF
TRBD2 TRBJ2-1 - TRBV14 16 TGTGCCAGCAGCCAGATTATAGCGGGAGCTTACAATGAGCAGTTCTTC CASSQIIAGAYNEQFF
- TRBJ2-7 many TRBV20-1 12 TGCAGTGTTAGCTATGAGGACTACGAGCAGTACTTC CSVSYEDYEQYF
- TRBJ2-1 few TRBV7-9 11 TGTGCCAGCGGTTGGGTGGATGAGCAGTTCTTC CASGWVDEQFF
TRBD2 TRBJ2-5 many TRBV7-2 14 TGTGCCAGCAGCTCCGGCGGGGGCCAAGAGACCCAGTACTTC CASSSGGGQETQYF
- TRBJ1-5 many TRBV7-8 15 TGTGCCAGCAGCTCGGCTCGGTTGGGCAATCAGCCCCAGCATTTT CASSSARLGNQPQHF
- TRBJ2-7 few TRBV4-3 13 TGCGCCAGCAGCCAGGGGGCGACCTCCGAGCAGTACTTC CASSQGATSEQYF
TRBD2 TRBJ2-2 - TRBV3-1 17 TGTGCCAGCAGCCGGGGACTAGCGGGAGGAGTCACCGGGGAGCTGTTTTTT CASSRGLAGGVTGELFF
- TRBJ1-2 few TRBV11-2 14 TGTGCCAGCGGCTGGGGGGGGCCCGACTATGGCTACACCTTC CASGWGGPDYGYTF
TRBD1 TRBJ1-1 few TRBV19 14 TGTGCCAGTAGTAGGGGACAGCCGAACACTGAAGCTTTCTTT CASSRGQPNTEAFF
TRBD2 TRBJ2-7 many TRBV5-1 16 TGCGCCAGCAGCTTGGGAAATAGCGGGAGGGCCTACGAGCAGTACTTC CASSLGNSGRAYEQYF
- TRBJ2-1 - TRBV20-1 12 TGCAGTGCTAGCGGACAGAACAATGAGCAGTTCTTC CSASGQNNEQFF